This T cell receptor (beta chain) was sequenced during a study of blood T cell repertoires in COVID-19. The wider study: Some COVID-19 samples were acute and others convalescent; all came from the United States, Italy and Spain. Nucleic acid was either cDNA or gDNA, and it came from T cells, B-cell-depleted T cells, or PBMCs.

This CDR3 region has 15 residues. Germline values: CDR1 LNHNV, CDR2 YYDKDF (reference sequence). V lost 0 bases and J 4 bases, leaving 9 bases between the germline ends. Original processing notes: The assay estimated nucleated cells by amplifying reference gene primers. The method was immunoSEQ multiplex PCR; TCRdb's version includes in-frame clones alone and lacks a portion of them. The D gene and trimming were derived from the DNA, and the V and J assignments and clone size from that table. The sample has approximately 170,000 clones, about four fifths seen once. This clonotype was sampled from a man in his 70s who had recovered from COVID-19. V gene TRBV15 combines with J gene TRBJ2-2; D gene unclear. What was sequenced was peripheral blood. The CDR3 region is CATSRDTVITGELFF. For the CDR3, the DNA is TGTGCCACCAGCAGAGATACGGTGATCACCGGGGAGCTGTTTTTT.